These T cell receptor beta chains were read from a single sample in a study of T-cell memory formation after mild COVID-19. One entry per CDR3 protein results from TCRdb running MiXCR on the 5' RACE reads. This sample yields some 120,000 distinct CDR3 sequences, of which more than 15% are seen a single time; approximately 5% belongs to the top ten. The sample consisted of PBMCs or a T cell subset sorted from them (not recorded which). These receptors were obtained from a man aged 18 to 29 who had mild COVID-19 (a few samples of this study predate the infection). Cell type and time point are not known. Each CDR3 is given with its conserved first and last residue. D genes are given only for firm matches. Clone size is stated in some rows and not others, as once, few, many or a class when expanded.

d_call clone_size j_call v_call cdr3_nt cdr3_aa
- few TRBJ2-1 TRBV7-2 TGTGCCAGCAGCCCACCCCCCGCTGAGCAGTTCTTC CASSPPPAEQFF
- - TRBJ1-5 TRBV2 TGTGCCAGCCTAAGGGAACAGACTAATCAGCCCCAGCATTTT CASLREQTNQPQHF
- many TRBJ2-2 TRBV11-2 TGTGCCAGCAGCTTAATTGCCTCTCGGGGCGGGGAGCTGTTTTTT CASSLIASRGGELFF
- many TRBJ2-2 TRBV7-3 TGTGCCAGCAGCCCGACAGGGAACACCGGGGAGCTGTTTTTT CASSPTGNTGELFF
- many TRBJ2-1 TRBV7-9 TGTGCCAGCAGCTACACGGTGGAAGAGTTCTTC CASSYTVEEFF
TRBD1 few TRBJ1-2 TRBV9 TGTGCCAGCAGCGCTAGCGGACAGGGAAACACCTTC CASSASGQGNTF
- many TRBJ2-1 TRBV7-2 TGTGCCAGCAGCCTCGTTAGCTTGAGTTCCCGCAATGAGCAGTTCTTC CASSLVSLSSRNEQFF
TRBD2 - TRBJ2-5 TRBV20-1 TGCAGTGCTCCTAGCGGGGGAGGGGAGACCCAGTACTTC CSAPSGGGETQYF
TRBD1 - TRBJ1-1 TRBV20-1 TGCAGTGCTAGAGATCCAGGGACAGGGGGGATCGGGGCTTTCTTT CSARDPGTGGIGAFF
TRBD1 few TRBJ1-1 TRBV11-2 TGTGCCAGCAGCGTCGGGGACAGCGGAGAAGCTTTCTTT CASSVGDSGEAFF
TRBD1 few TRBJ1-5 TRBV5-1 TGCGCCAGCAGCGCGGACGGACAGGGACGGCAGCCCCAGCATTTT CASSADGQGRQPQHF
- - TRBJ2-3 TRBV5-1 TGCGCCAGCAGCCTTACCCCAGATACGCAGTATTTT CASSLTPDTQYF
- few TRBJ2-5 TRBV7-2 TGTGCCAGCAGCCGGGGCAGGACTCAAGAGACCCAGTACTTC CASSRGRTQETQYF
- many TRBJ2-5 TRBV5-1 TGCGCCAGCAGCTTGGGAGACTACATCCAAGAGACCCAGTACTTC CASSLGDYIQETQYF
TRBD2 many TRBJ2-1 TRBV4-2 TGTGCCAGCAGCCAACTAGCGGGGGGCTCCTACAATGAGCAGTTCTTC CASSQLAGGSYNEQFF
- few TRBJ1-3 TRBV2 TGTGCCAGCAGTAACAGGGCAAACACTGGAAACACCATATATTTT CASSNRANTGNTIYF
TRBD1 few TRBJ2-1 TRBV7-7 TGTGCCAGCAGCCGACAGGGGGCGAATGAGCAGTTCTTC CASSRQGANEQFF
- - TRBJ2-1 TRBV12-3/TRBV12-4 TGTGCCAGCAGTCGATTAGTCTCGGGACGCCTCTCCTACAATGAGCAGTTCTTC CASSRLVSGRLSYNEQFF
- - TRBJ2-2 TRBV20-1 TGCAGTGCTAGAGATCGTGGCGGGGAGCTGTTTTTT CSARDRGGELFF
- few TRBJ1-3 TRBV4-2 TGTGCCAGCAGCCAAGATTTGCCCAGTTACTCTGGAAACACCATATATTTT CASSQDLPSYSGNTIYF
- few TRBJ2-3 TRBV7-2 TGTGCCAGCAGCTTATCGGTTCCCCCCGATACGCAGTATTTT CASSLSVPPDTQYF
TRBD1 - TRBJ1-2 TRBV30 TGTGCCTGGAACAGGGGGCGAGGCTATGGCTACACCTTC CAWNRGRGYGYTF
TRBD1 few TRBJ2-7 TRBV4-3 TGCGCCAGCAGCCAAGCGGACAGGGGCTACGAGCAGTACTTC CASSQADRGYEQYF
TRBD1 few TRBJ2-2 TRBV6-2/TRBV6-3 TGTGCCAGCAGTGCACAGGGGGCGCCCCCCGGGGAGCTGTTTTTT CASSAQGAPPGELFF
- many TRBJ1-2 TRBV10-3 TGTGCCACCCAGAGAGGAGACGGGACGGGGGGCGTCGGCTACACCTTC CATQRGDGTGGVGYTF
- - TRBJ2-2 TRBV7-2 TGTGCCAGCAGCTTACATGGGGGGGCCAACACCGGGGAGCTGTTTTTT CASSLHGGANTGELFF
TRBD2 - TRBJ2-3 TRBV24-1 TGTGCCACCAGCGGGAGGGGAGATACGCAGTATTTT CATSGRGDTQYF
- few TRBJ2-5 TRBV7-2 TGTGCCAGCAGCTTAGCGAGGGCAGCTCAAGAGACCCAGTACTTC CASSLARAAQETQYF
TRBD1 many TRBJ1-2 TRBV3-1 TGTGCCAGCAGCCGAAGAGGGACAGGCGCTTATGGCTACACCTTC CASSRRGTGAYGYTF
- - TRBJ2-1 TRBV12-5 TGTGCTAGTGGTTTGGTACCCAACTACAATGAGCAGTTCTTC CASGLVPNYNEQFF
- once TRBJ1-5 TRBV28 TGTGCCATCAGTTCGTCGGGACAAACGTGTCATTTT CAISSSGQTCHF
TRBD1 - TRBJ2-2 TRBV7-2 TGTGCCAGCAGGGAACAGGGGACCGGGGAGCTGTTTTTT CASREQGTGELFF
TRBD2 many TRBJ2-3 TRBV7-9 TGTGCCAGCAGCTTTTCTAGCGGGGGGGCAGATACGCAGTATTTT CASSFSSGGADTQYF
- few TRBJ1-1 TRBV18 TGTGCCAGCTCGGAGTCCAGGGAACCTGAAGCTTTCTTT CASSESREPEAFF
TRBD2 few TRBJ2-5 TRBV10-3 TGTGCCATCACTCCCGGGACTAGCGGGGGGCAAGAGACCCAGTACTTC CAITPGTSGGQETQYF
- - TRBJ1-2 TRBV6-5 TGTGCCAGCAGTTACTCGATGTTCAGTCTTGGCTACACCTTC CASSYSMFSLGYTF
- few TRBJ2-3 TRBV4-3 TGCGCCAGCAGCCAATCCCTAGGGAAAACTAGCACAGATACGCAGTATTTT CASSQSLGKTSTDTQYF
- few TRBJ2-5 TRBV5-5 TGTGCCAGCAGCTTGGATTTCTTCGAGACCCAGTACTTC CASSLDFFETQYF
TRBD2 few TRBJ2-5 TRBV10-3 TGTGCCATCAGCCTAGCGGGGGCGCTTCAAGAGACCCAGTACTTC CAISLAGALQETQYF
TRBD1 - TRBJ2-1 TRBV7-2 TGTGCCAGCAGCTTCCTAGGGGGCGTGGGCAATGAGCAGTTCTTC CASSFLGGVGNEQFF
- - TRBJ2-6 TRBV7-8 TGTGCCAGCAGCTCCCCTGTGGGGGCCAACGTCCTGACTTTC CASSSPVGANVLTF
- few TRBJ2-2 TRBV5-1 TGCGCCAGCAGCCCTATAGGCGCCGCGAACACCGGGGAGCTGTTTTTT CASSPIGAANTGELFF
- few TRBJ2-3 TRBV9 TGTGCCAGCAGCGTAGGTTCGCAGATCACAGATACGCAGTATTTT CASSVGSQITDTQYF
- few TRBJ1-2 TRBV28 TGTGCCAGCTTGACCGGGGGTCGTTTCGTCTATGGCTACACCTTC CASLTGGRFVYGYTF
- many TRBJ2-3 TRBV11-2 TGTGCCAGCAGTTGGGGAGTGCTCACAGATACGCAGTATTTT CASSWGVLTDTQYF
TRBD1 few TRBJ2-5 TRBV6-5 TGTGCCAGCAGTAATTACGGGACAGGGCAAGAGACCCAGTACTTC CASSNYGTGQETQYF
TRBD1 - TRBJ2-5 TRBV19 TGTGCCAGTAGTCCTCGACAGGGCGAGACCCAGTACTTC CASSPRQGETQYF
- few TRBJ1-2 TRBV4-1 TGCGCCAGCAGCCGTCTCGGGGGGAGGGCTGCTAACTATGGCTACACCTTC CASSRLGGRAANYGYTF
TRBD1 - TRBJ1-6 TRBV5-4 TGTGCCAGCAGCTCGACAGGGGGAAATTCACCCCTCCACTTT CASSSTGGNSPLHF
- few TRBJ2-6 TRBV6-1 TGTGCCAGCAGTAAACATGTCTCTGGGGCCAACGTCCTGACTTTC CASSKHVSGANVLTF
TRBD2 few TRBJ2-3 TRBV23-1 TGCGCCAGCAGTCAATCTCTCGGGCTAGCGGGGGGGTGCACAGATACGCAGTATTTT CASSQSLGLAGGCTDTQYF
TRBD1 - TRBJ1-5 TRBV12-3/TRBV12-4 TGTGCCAGCAGCCAGAGACAGGGGGACAATCAGCCCCAGCATTTT CASSQRQGDNQPQHF